A single sample is the source of the 18 T cell receptor beta chains below, sequenced in a study of OX40 agonist ivuxolimab in advanced cancers. Assay: immunoSEQ multiplex PCR; the TCRdb copy retains only in-frame clones and omits some. The sample carries approximately 84,000 clones, roughly 89% recorded once. The sequences come from CD4+ or CD8+ T cells sorted from blood, collected in a trial of the OX40 agonist ivuxolimab. These receptors were taken from an adult with an advanced solid tumor such as melanoma, head and neck, liver or kidney cancer.

The chain uses TRBV19 and TRBJ2-5; 9 positions match TRBD2. This CDR3 has 14 amino acids. Per germline, CDR1 LNHDA and CDR2 SQIVND (reference sequence). J gave up 4 bases and V 6 bases, and 6 bases lay outside the gene matches. The CDR3 loop is CASSPRTSVETQYF. CDR3 in DNA: TGTGCCAGTAGCCCGAGGACTAGCGTAGAGACCCAGTACTTC.

The genes are TRBV5-6 and TRBJ2-2, with 7 bases lining up with TRBD1. Per germline, CDR1 SGHDT and CDR2 YYEEEE. CDR3 length equals 16 residues. Germline trimming cut 0 bases from V and 6 bases from J; bases unmatched to any gene: 8. The CDR3: CASSLAGQVWAGELFF. DNA of the CDR3: TGTGCCAGCAGCTTGGCAGGACAGGTCTGGGCCGGGGAGCTGTTTTTT. Complete variable domain (other parts from reference TRBV5-6 and TRBJ2-2): DAGVTQSPTHLIKTRGQQVTLRCSPKSGHDTVSWYQQALGQGPQFIFQYYEEEERQRGNFPDRFSGHQFPNYSSELNVNALLLGDSALYLCASSLAGQVWAGELFFGEGSRLTVL.

V gene TRBV28 combines with J gene TRBJ1-3; D remains ambiguous. Trimming stripped 6 bases from V and 0 bases from J, with 12 bases between. Germline loops: CDR1 MDHEN, CDR2 SYDVKM. There are 15 residues in the CDR3. The DNA for the CDR3 is TGTGCCAGCAGGCCCCCCTATGGCTCTGGAAACACCATATATTTT. This gives the protein CASRPPYGSGNTIYF.

V usage is TRBV6-5 and J usage is TRBJ1-3, with a possible D match to TRBD1 (5 bases). Trimming took off 6 bases at V and 0 bases at J, with 12 bases between the two ends. CDR1 and CDR2 (germline): MNHEY, SVGAGI. This CDR3 has 15 residues. DNA of the CDR3: TGTGCCAGCAGGGGGGGTGGCTCCTCTGGAAACACCATATATTTT. This codes for CASRGGGSSGNTIYF.

V gene TRBV12-2 combines with J gene TRBJ2-3; the table gives TRBD2 as D, unverified against the DNA. TRBV12-2 is a documented pseudogene. This CDR3 region has 17 residues. DNA of the CDR3: TGTGCAAGTCGCTTAGCGCAGGCTAGCGGGGTGCCAGATACGCAGTATTTT. The encoded protein is CASRLAQASGVPDTQYF.

J is TRBJ1-5 and V is TRBV6-5, with 8 bases aligning to TRBD1. The CDR3 covers 15 residues. CDR1 and CDR2 from the germline V gene are MNHEY and SVGAGI. V trimming: 6 bases; J trimming: 6 bases; junction bases outside the gene matches: 10. CDR3 protein: CASSRGQGGSQPQHF. The DNA of the CDR3 is TGTGCCAGCAGCCGAGGACAGGGAGGAAGTCAGCCCCAGCATTTT.

This rearrangement joins TRBV5-4 to TRBJ1-6; possibly TRBD1 for D (6 bases). The germline V gene encodes CDR1 SGHNT and CDR2 YYREEE (reference sequence). The CDR3 sequence is 15 residues long. The V gene lost 5 bases and the J gene lost 5 bases, with 14 bases spanning the gap. The CDR3 bases are TGTGCCAGCAGTTTCGGGACACTCGATAATTCACCCCTCCACTTT. Encoded protein: CASSFGTLDNSPLHF.

A note on this clone: Distinct nucleotide sequences in the sample also encode this CDR3. The chain recombines TRBV9 with TRBJ2-7, with D possibly being TRBD2 (5 bases). Germline-derived CDR1 and CDR2 are SGDLS and YYNGEE. This CDR3 has 14 residues. Trimming stripped 0 bases from V and 6 bases from J, with 13 bases between. DNA of the CDR3: TGTGCCAGCAGCGTAGTGAGCGGAGCCGGCGAGCAGTACTTC. This sequence encodes CASSVVSGAGEQYF.

The rearrangement uses TRBV15 and TRBJ1-5, with D uncertain. Germline values: CDR1 LNHNV, CDR2 YYDKDF (reference sequence). V lost 5 bases to trimming and J lost 4 bases, with 9 bases between them. The CDR3 length is 13 residues. This CDR3 is CATSQGMNQPQHF. The CDR3 coding sequence is TGTGCCACCAGCCAAGGAATGAATCAGCCCCAGCATTTT.

The chain recombines TRBV29-1 with TRBJ1-1; D call uncertain. Germline-derived CDR1 and CDR2 are SQVTM and ANQGSEA. The V gene lost 3 bases and the J gene lost 5 bases, with 13 bases spanning the gap. The CDR3 runs 13 residues. This CDR3 is CSVDGDIRTEAFF. The CDR3 bases are TGCAGCGTTGATGGTGATATACGGACTGAAGCTTTCTTT.

The V call is TRBV13, the J call TRBJ2-2, with D perhaps matching TRBD1 (6 bases). Germline loops: CDR1 PRHDT, CDR2 FYEKMQ (reference sequence). The CDR3 has 15 amino acids. V lost 5 bases and J 3 bases, leaving 13 bases between the germline ends. CDR3 sequence: CASSLKPGDTGELFF. CDR3 DNA sequence: TGTGCCAGCAGCCTAAAACCAGGGGACACCGGGGAGCTGTTTTTT.

This chain joins TRBV7-2 and TRBJ2-3; 8 bases fit TRBD1. Trimming cost V 1 base and J 6 bases; bases outside gene matches: 15. The CDR3 is 18 residues long. CDR1 and CDR2 from the germline V gene are SGHTA and FQGNSA. This CDR3 is CASSLEAFVGRGPDTQYF. The CDR3 bases are TGTGCCAGCAGCTTAGAGGCATTTGTCGGCAGGGGGCCGGATACGCAGTATTTT.

The gene calls are TRBV4-1 and TRBJ1-5, with D possibly being TRBD1 (5 bases). Germline V lookup: CDR1 MGHRA, CDR2 YSYEKL. V shed 2 bases and J shed 1 base, with 15 bases lying between them. The CDR3 runs to 17 residues. CDR3 DNA sequence: TGCGCCAGCAGCCAAATTATCCGCGGGGGGAGCAATCAGCCCCAGCATTTT. Its translation: CASSQIIRGGSNQPQHF.

The chain couples TRBV27 to TRBJ2-7, with D possibly TRBD2 on 5 matching bases. Germline lookup yields CDR1 MNHEY and CDR2 SMNVEV (reference sequence). Trimming cost V 2 bases and J 4 bases, with 15 bases left between them. The CDR3 is made up of 15 amino acids. This CDR3 reads CASSLKPGNPYEQYF. CDR3 coding DNA: TGTGCCAGCAGTTTAAAGCCGGGGAATCCATACGAGCAGTACTTC.

The chain uses TRBV28 and TRBJ2-7; D ambiguous. The CDR3 runs to 12 residues. The V end lost 10 bases, the J end lost 2 bases, and 12 bases lay between the germline ends. Germline assignment: CDR1 MDHEN and CDR2 SYDVKM. CDR3 nucleotide sequence: TGTGCCACCAGAGGCGGAACCTACGAGCAGTACTTC. Translated: CATRGGTYEQYF.

This rearrangement joins TRBV29-1 to TRBJ2-1; D gene unclear. The CDR3 is made up of 13 amino acids. Trimming left V 4 bases short and J 7 bases short, with 14 bases between. Germline V lookup: CDR1 SQVTM, CDR2 ANQGSEA. The CDR3 protein is CSVVQSLGNEQFF. The CDR3, as DNA: TGCAGCGTTGTACAGAGCCTTGGTAATGAGCAGTTCTTC.

J is TRBJ1-4 and V is TRBV5-6; no clear D. V lost 4 bases, J lost 0 bases, and 10 bases lay in between. This CDR3 comprises 15 residues. The germline V gene encodes CDR1 SGHDT and CDR2 YYEEEE. Here the CDR3 reads CASSDTGATNEKLFF. The CDR3 bases are TGTGCCAGCAGCGATACGGGAGCAACTAATGAAAAACTGTTTTTT.

V is TRBV7-2 and J is TRBJ1-2, with unresolved D. The CDR3 spans 15 residues. The V end was cut by 6 bases, the J end by 1 base, with 15 bases between. CDR1 and CDR2 from the germline V gene are SGHTA and FQGNSA. The DNA for the CDR3 is TGTGCCAGCAGAAAACTACCGGGAAATAACTATGGCTACACCTTC. Its translation: CASRKLPGNNYGYTF.